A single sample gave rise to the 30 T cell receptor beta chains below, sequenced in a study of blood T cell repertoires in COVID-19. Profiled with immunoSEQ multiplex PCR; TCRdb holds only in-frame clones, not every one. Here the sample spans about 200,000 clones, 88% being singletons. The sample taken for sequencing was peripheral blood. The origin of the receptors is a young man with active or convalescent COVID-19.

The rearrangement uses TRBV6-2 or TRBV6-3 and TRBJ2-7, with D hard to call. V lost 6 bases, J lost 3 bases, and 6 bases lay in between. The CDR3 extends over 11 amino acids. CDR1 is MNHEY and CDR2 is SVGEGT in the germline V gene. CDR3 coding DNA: TGTGCCAGCAGCCCTTACTACGAGCAGTACTTC. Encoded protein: CASSPYYEQYF.

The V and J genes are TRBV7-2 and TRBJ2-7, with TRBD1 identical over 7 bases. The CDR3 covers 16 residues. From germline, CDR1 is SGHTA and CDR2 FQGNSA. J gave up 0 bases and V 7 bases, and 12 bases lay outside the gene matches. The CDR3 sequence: CASTPSTGTLSYEQYF. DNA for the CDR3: TGTGCCAGCACCCCATCGACAGGGACCCTCTCCTACGAGCAGTACTTC.

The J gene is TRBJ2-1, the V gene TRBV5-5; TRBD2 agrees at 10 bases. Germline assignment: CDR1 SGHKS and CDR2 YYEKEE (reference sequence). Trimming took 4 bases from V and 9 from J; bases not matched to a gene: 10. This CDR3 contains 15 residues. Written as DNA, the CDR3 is TGTGCCAGCAGCCAACTGGGACTAGCGTCGGGTGAGCAGTTCTTC. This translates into CASSQLGLASGEQFF.

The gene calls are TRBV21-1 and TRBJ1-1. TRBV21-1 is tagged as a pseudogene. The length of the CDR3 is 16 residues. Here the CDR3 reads CASSKQLSGGRPEAFF. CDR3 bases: TGTGCCAGCAGCAAACAACTCTCGGGGGGTCGCCCTGAAGCTTTCTTT.

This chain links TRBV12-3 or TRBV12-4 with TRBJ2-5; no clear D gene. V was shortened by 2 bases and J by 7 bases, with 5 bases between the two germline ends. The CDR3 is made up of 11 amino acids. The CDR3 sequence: CASSLSGTQYF. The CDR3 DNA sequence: TGTGCCAGCAGTTTATCGGGGACCCAGTACTTC.

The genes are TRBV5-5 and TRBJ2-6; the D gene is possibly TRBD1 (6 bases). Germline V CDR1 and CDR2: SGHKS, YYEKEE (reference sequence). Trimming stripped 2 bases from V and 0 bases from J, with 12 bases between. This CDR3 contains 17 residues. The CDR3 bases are TGTGCCAGCAGCTTTGGGCCCAGGGGCTCTGGGGCCAACGTCCTGACTTTC. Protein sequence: CASSFGPRGSGANVLTF.

The chain's CDR3 is CASSHPTDSNYGYTF. In nucleotides, the CDR3 is TGTGCCAGCAGTCATCCGACAGACTCTAACTATGGCTACACCTTC. The chain couples TRBV6-6 to TRBJ1-2; tentative D call: TRBD1 (5 bases). Germline V gene data show CDR1 as MNHNY and CDR2 as SVGAGI (reference sequence). Between the trimmed V and J ends, which lost 5 bases and 0 bases, there was a span of 13 bases. CDR3 length equals 15 residues.

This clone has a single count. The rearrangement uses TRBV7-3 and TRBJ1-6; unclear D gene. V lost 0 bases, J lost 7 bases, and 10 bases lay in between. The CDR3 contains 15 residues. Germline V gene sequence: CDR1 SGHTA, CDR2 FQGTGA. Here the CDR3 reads CASSLTGPKNSPLHF. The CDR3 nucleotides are TGTGCCAGCAGCTTAACGGGCCCTAAAAATTCACCCCTCCACTTT.

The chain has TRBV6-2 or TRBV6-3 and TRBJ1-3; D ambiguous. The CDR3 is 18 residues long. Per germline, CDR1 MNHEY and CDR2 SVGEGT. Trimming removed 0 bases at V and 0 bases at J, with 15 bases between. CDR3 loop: CASSYSSRAYFSGNTIYF. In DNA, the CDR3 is TGTGCCAGCAGTTACTCCTCGAGGGCCTACTTCTCTGGAAACACCATATATTTT.

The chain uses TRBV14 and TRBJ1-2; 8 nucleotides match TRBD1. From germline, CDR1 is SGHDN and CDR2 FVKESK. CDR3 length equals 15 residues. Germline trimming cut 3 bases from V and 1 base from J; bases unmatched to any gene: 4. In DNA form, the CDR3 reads TGTGCCAGCAGCCAGGGGACAGGACGTAACTATGGCTACACCTTC. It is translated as CASSQGTGRNYGYTF.

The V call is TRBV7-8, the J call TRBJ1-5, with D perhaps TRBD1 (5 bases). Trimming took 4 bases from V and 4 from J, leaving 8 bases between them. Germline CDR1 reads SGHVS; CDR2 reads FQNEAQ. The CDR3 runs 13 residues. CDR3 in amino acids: CASSSHRNQPQHF. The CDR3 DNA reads TGTGCCAGCAGCTCGCACAGGAATCAGCCCCAGCATTTT. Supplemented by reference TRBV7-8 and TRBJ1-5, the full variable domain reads GAGVSQSPRYKVAKRGQDVALRCDPISGHVSLFWYQQALGQGPEFLTYFQNEAQLDKSGLPSDRFFAERPEGSVSTLKIQRTQQEDSAVYLCASSSHRNQPQHFGDGTRLSIL.

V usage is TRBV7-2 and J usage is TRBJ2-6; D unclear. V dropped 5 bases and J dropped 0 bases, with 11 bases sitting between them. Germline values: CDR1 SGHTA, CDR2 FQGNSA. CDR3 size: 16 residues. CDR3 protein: CASSDRLNSGANVLTF. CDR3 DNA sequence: TGTGCCAGCAGCGATCGACTCAACTCTGGGGCCAACGTCCTGACTTTC.

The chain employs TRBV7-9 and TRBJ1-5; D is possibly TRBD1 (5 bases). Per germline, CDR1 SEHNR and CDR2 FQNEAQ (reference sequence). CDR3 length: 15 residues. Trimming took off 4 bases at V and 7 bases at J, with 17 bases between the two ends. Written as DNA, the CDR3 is TGTGCCAGCAGCTCTCTGGGGCTCGGTATGCAGCCCCAGCATTTT. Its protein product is CASSSLGLGMQPQHF. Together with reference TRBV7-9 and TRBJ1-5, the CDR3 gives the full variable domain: DTGVSQNPRHKITKRGQNVTFRCDPISEHNRLYWYRQTLGQGPEFLTYFQNEAQLEKSRLLSDRFSAERPKGSFSTLEIQRTEQGDSAMYLCASSSLGLGMQPQHFGDGTRLSIL.

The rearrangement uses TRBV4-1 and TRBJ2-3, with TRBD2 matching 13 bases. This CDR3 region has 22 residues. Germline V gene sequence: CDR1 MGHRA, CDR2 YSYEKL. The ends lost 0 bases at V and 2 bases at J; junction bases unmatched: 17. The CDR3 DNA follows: TGCGCCAGCAGCCAAGAACGAAGATTACTAGCGGGAGGGCGGGAAGACACAGATACGCAGTATTTT. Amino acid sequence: CASSQERRLLAGGREDTDTQYF.

CDR3 coding DNA: TGCGCCAGCAGTACCGGGACAGGGGCCTACGAGCAGTACTTC. Encoded protein: CASSTGTGAYEQYF. The chain recombines TRBV5-1 with TRBJ2-7; TRBD1 agrees at 10 bases. Trimming took 5 bases from V and 2 from J; bases not matched to a gene: 4. The CDR3 sequence is 14 residues long. Per germline, CDR1 SGHRS and CDR2 YFSETQ. Full variable domain (remainder filled in from reference TRBV5-1 and TRBJ2-7): KAGVTQTPRYLIKTRGQQVTLSCSPISGHRSVSWYQQTPGQGLQFLFEYFSETQRNKGNFPGRFSGRQFSNSRSEMNVSTLELGDSALYLCASSTGTGAYEQYFGPGTRLTVT.

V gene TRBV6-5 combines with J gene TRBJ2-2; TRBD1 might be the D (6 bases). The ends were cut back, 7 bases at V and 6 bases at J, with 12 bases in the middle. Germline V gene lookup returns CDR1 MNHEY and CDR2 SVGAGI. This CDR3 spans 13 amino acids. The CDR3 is CASTGHRAGELFF. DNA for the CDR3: TGTGCCAGCACGGGGCACAGGGCCGGGGAGCTGTTTTTT.

Here the CDR3 reads CASSLASGKINYGYTF. In nucleotides, the CDR3 is TGTGCCAGCAGCTTAGCGTCCGGGAAAATTAACTATGGCTACACCTTC. This chain connects TRBV7-2 to TRBJ1-2, with D uncertain. The V end was cut by 0 bases, the J end by 1 base, with 12 bases between. CDR1 and CDR2 from the germline V gene are SGHTA and FQGNSA. This CDR3 has 16 amino acids.

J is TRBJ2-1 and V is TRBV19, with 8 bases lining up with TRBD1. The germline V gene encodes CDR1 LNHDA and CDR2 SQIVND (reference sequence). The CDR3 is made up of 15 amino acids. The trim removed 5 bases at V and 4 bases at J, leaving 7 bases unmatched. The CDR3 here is CASSGYRGSYNEQFF. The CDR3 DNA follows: TGTGCCAGTAGTGGATACAGGGGGTCGTACAATGAGCAGTTCTTC.

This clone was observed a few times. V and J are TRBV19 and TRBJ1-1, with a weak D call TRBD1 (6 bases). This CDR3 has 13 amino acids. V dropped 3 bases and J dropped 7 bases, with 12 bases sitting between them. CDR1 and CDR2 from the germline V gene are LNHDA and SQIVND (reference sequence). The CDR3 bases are TGTGCCAGTAGTATTGGACAGACCAGTGAAGCTTTCTTT. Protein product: CASSIGQTSEAFF.

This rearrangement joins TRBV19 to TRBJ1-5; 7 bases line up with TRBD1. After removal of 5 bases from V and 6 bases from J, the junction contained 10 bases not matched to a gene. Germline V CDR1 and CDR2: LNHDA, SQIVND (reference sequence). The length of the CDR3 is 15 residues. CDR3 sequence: CASSLSDRNLQPQHF. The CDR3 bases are TGTGCCAGTAGTTTGTCGGACAGGAACCTTCAGCCCCAGCATTTT.

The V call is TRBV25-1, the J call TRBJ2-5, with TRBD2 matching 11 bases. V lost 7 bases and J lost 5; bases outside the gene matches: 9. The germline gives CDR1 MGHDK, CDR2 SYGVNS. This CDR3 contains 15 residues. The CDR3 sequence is CASTDLAGGRETQYF. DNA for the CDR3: TGTGCCAGCACGGACCTAGCGGGGGGCCGGGAGACCCAGTACTTC. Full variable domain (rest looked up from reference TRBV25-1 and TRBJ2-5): EADIYQTPRYLVIGTGKKITLECSQTMGHDKMYWYQQDPGMELHLIHYSYGVNSTEKGDLSSESTVSRIRTEHFPLTLESARPSHTSQYLCASTDLAGGRETQYFGPGTRLLVL.

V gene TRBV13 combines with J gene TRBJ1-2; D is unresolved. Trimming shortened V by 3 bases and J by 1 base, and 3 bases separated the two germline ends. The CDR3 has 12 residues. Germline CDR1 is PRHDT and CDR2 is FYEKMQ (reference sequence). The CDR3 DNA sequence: TGTGCCAGCAGCTTCAATAACTATGGCTACACCTTC. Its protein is CASSFNNYGYTF.

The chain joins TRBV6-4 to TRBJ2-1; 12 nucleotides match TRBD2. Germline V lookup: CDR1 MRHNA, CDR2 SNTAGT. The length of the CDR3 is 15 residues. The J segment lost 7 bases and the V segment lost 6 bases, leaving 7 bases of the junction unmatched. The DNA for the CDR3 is TGTGCCAGCAGCCCCCGGCTAGCGGGGGGGAATGAGCAGTTCTTC. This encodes CASSPRLAGGNEQFF.

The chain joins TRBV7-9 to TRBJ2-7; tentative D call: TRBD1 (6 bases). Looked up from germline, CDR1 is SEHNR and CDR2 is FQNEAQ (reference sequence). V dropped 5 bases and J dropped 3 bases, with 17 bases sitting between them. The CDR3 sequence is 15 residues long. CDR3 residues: CASSAPTGTVYEQYF. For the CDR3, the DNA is TGTGCCAGCAGCGCCCCCACAGGGACCGTCTACGAGCAGTACTTC.

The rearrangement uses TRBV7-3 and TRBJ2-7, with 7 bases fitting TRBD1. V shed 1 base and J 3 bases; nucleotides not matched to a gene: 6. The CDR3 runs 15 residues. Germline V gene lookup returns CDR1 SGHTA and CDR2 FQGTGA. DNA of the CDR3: TGTGCCAGCAGCTTAAGGGACAGTCTTTTCTACGAGCAGTACTTC. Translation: CASSLRDSLFYEQYF.

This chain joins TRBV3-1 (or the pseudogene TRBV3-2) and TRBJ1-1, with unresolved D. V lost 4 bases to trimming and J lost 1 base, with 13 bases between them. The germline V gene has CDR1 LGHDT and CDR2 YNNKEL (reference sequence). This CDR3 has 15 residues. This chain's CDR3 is CASSLGVRGNTEAFF. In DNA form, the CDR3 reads TGTGCCAGCAGCCTCGGGGTCCGGGGGAACACTGAAGCTTTCTTT.

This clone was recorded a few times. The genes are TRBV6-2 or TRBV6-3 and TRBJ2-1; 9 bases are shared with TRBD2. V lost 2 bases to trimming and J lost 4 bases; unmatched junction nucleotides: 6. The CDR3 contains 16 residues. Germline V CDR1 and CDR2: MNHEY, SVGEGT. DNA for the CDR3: TGTGCCAGCAGTTACGGGCGGGAGGGCCGTTACAATGAGCAGTTCTTC. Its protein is CASSYGREGRYNEQFF.

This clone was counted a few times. CDR3 coding DNA: TGTGCCAGCAGCTTAGGGCGCAGGGCTAATTCACCCCTCCACTTT. This encodes CASSLGRRANSPLHF. The chain has TRBV11-2 and TRBJ1-6; possibly TRBD1 for D (5 bases). The CDR3 length is 15 residues. Germline V lookup: CDR1 SGHAT, CDR2 FQNNGV. Trimming shortened V by 1 base and J by 6 bases, and 10 bases separated the two germline ends.

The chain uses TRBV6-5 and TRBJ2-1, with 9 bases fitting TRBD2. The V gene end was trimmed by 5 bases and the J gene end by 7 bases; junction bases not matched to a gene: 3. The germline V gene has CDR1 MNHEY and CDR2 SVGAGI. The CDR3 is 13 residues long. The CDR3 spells CASSLAGSNEQFF. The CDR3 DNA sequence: TGTGCCAGCAGTCTAGCGGGGTCGAATGAGCAGTTCTTC.

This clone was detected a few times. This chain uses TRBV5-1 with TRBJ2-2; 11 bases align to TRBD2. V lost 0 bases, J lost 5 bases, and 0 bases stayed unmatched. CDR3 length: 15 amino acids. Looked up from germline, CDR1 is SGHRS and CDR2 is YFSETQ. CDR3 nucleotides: TGCGCCAGCAGCTTGGCTAGCGGGAGGACCGGGGAGCTGTTTTTT. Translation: CASSLASGRTGELFF.